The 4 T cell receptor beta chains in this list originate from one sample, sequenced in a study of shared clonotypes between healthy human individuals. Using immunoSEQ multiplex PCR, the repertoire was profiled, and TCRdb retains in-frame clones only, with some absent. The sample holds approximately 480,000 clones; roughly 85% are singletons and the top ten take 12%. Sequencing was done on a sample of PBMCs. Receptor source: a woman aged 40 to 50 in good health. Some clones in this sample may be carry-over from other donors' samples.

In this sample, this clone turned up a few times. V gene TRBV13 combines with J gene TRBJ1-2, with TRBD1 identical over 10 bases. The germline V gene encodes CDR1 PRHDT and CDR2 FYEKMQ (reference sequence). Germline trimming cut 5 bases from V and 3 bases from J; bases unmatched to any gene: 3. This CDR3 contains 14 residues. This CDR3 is CASSHGTGDYGYTF. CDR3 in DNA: TGTGCCAGCAGCCACGGGACAGGGGACTATGGCTACACCTTC. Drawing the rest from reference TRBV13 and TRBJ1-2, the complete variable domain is AAGVIQSPRHLIKEKRETATLKCYPIPRHDTVYWYQQGPGQDPQFLISFYEKMQSDKGSIPDRFSAQQFSDYHSELNMSSLELGDSALYFCASSHGTGDYGYTFGSGTRLTVV.

CDR3 in DNA: TGTGCCAGCCAAGGGAGGGACGAGGAGACCCAGTACTTC. Protein sequence: CASQGRDEETQYF. The V call is TRBV5-4, the J call TRBJ2-5, with 7 bases fitting TRBD2. Germline V CDR1 and CDR2: SGHNT, YYREEE (reference sequence). V lost 7 bases, J lost 5 bases, and 8 bases stayed unmatched. The CDR3 loop spans 13 amino acids.

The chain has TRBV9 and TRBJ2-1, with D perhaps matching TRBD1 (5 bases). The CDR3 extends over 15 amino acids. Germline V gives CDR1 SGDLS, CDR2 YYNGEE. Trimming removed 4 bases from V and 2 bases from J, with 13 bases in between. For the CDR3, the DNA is TGTGCCAGCAGCCCCCGGACAAATACCTACAATGAGCAGTTCTTC. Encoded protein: CASSPRTNTYNEQFF.

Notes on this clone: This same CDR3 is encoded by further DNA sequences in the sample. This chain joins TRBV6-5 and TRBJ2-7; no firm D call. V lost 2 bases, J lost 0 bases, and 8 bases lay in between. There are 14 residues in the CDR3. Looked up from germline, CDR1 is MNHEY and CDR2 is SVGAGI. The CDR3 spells CASSYSPDSYEQYF. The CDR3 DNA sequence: TGTGCCAGCAGTTACAGCCCCGACTCCTACGAGCAGTACTTC.